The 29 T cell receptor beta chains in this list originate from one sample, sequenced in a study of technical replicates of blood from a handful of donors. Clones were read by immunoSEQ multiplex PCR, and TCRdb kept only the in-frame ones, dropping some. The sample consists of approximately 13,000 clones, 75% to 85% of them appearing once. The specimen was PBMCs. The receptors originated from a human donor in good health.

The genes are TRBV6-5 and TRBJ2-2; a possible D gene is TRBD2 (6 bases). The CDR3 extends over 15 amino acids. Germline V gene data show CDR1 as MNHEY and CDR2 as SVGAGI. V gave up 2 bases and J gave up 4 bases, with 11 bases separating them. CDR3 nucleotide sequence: TGTGCCAGCAGTTACGGCCATAGCGGCACCGGGGAGCTGTTTTTT. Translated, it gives CASSYGHSGTGELFF.

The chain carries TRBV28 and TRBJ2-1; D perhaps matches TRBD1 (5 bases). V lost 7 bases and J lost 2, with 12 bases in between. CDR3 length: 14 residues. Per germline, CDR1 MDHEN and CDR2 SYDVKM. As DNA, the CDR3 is TGTGCCAGCATCAGGGCGGATACCTACAATGAGCAGTTCTTC. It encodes CASIRADTYNEQFF.

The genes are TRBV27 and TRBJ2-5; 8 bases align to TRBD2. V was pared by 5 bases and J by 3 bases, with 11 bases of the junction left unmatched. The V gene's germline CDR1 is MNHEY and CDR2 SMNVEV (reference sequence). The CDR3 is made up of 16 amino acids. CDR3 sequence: CASSPGTSWSKETQYF. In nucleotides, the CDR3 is TGTGCCAGCAGTCCCGGGACTAGTTGGTCTAAAGAGACCCAGTACTTC.

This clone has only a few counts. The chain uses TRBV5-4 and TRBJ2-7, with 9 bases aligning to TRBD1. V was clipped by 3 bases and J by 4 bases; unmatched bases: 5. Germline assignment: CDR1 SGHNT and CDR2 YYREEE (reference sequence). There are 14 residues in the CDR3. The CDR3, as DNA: TGTGCCAGCAGCTCTACAGGGGGCATTTACGAGCAGTACTTC. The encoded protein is CASSSTGGIYEQYF.

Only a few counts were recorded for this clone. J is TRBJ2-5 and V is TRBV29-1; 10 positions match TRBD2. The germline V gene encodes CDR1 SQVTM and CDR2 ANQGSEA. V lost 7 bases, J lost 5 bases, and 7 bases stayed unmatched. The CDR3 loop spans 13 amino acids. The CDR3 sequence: CSAASGSVETQYF. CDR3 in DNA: TGCAGCGCCGCTAGCGGGAGTGTGGAGACCCAGTACTTC.

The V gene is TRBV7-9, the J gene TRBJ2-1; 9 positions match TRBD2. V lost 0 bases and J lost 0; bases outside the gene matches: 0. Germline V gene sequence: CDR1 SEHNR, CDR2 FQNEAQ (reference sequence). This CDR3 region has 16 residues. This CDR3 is CASSLASGSSYNEQFF. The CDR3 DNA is TGTGCCAGCAGCTTAGCTAGCGGGAGCTCCTACAATGAGCAGTTCTTC.

For the CDR3, the DNA is TGTGCCAGCAGCTTAAGGGTCCGCCAGGGGGTCCAAGAGACCCAGTACTTC. It translates to CASSLRVRQGVQETQYF. The rearrangement links TRBV7-8 to TRBJ2-5, with 7 bases aligning to TRBD1. With 2 bases clipped from V and 1 base from J, the junction kept 10 bases outside the gene matches. The germline gives CDR1 SGHVS, CDR2 FQNEAQ. The CDR3 length is 17 residues.

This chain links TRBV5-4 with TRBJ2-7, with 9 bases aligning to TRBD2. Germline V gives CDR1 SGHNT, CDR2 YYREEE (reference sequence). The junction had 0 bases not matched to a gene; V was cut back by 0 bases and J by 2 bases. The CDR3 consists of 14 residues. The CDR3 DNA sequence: TGTGCCAGCAGCTTGGTAGCGGGAGCCTACGAGCAGTACTTC. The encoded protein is CASSLVAGAYEQYF.

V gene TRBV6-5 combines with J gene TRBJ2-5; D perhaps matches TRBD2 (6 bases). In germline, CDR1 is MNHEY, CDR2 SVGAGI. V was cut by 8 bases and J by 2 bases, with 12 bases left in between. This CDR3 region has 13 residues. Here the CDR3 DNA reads TGTGCCAGCTCCTTCGGGAGACAAGAGACCCAGTACTTC. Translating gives CASSFGRQETQYF.

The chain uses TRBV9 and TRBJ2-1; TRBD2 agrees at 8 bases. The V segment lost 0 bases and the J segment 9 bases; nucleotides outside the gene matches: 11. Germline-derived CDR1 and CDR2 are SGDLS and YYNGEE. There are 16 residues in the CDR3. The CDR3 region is CASSVASAGGTTEQFF. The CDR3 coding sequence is TGTGCCAGCAGCGTAGCTTCTGCGGGAGGAACAACTGAGCAGTTCTTC.

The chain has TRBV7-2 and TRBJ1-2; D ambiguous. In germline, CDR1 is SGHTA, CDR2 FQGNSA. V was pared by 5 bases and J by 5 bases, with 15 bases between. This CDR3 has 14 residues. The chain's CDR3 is CASSKVGVRYGYTF. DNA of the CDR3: TGTGCCAGCAGCAAGGTCGGGGTTAGGTATGGCTACACCTTC.

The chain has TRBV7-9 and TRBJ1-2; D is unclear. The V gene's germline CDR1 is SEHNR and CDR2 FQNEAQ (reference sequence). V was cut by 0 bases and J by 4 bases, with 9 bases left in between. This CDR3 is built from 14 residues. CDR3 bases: TGTGCCAGCAGCTTAGCGGCGGGTACCTATGGCTACACCTTC. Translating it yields CASSLAAGTYGYTF.

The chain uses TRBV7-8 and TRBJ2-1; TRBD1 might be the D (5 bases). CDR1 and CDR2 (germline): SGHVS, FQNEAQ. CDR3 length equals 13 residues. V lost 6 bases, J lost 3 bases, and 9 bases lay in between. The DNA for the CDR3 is TGTGCCAGCAGGCCAGGGATCTACAATGAGCAGTTCTTC. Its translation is CASRPGIYNEQFF.

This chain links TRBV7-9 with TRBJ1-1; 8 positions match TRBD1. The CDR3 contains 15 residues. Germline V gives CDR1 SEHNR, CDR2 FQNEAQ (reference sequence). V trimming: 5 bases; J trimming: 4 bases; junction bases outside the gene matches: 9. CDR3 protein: CASSLDRDLGTEAFF. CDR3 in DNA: TGTGCCAGCAGCCTGGACAGGGATCTTGGCACTGAAGCTTTCTTT.

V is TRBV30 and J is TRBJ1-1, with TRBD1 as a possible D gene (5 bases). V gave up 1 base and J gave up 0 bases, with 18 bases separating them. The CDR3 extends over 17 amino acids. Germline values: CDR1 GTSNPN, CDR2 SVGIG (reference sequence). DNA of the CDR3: TGTGCCTGGAGTGGGGAGGGACCCGGAAAGGTGAACACTGAAGCTTTCTTT. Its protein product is CAWSGEGPGKVNTEAFF.

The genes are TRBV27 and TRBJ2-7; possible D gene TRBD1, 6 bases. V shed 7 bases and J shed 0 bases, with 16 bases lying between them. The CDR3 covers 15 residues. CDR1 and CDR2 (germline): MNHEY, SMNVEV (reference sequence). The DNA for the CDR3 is TGTGCCAGCACCACGATCCGGGACACCTCCTACGAGCAGTACTTC. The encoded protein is CASTTIRDTSYEQYF.

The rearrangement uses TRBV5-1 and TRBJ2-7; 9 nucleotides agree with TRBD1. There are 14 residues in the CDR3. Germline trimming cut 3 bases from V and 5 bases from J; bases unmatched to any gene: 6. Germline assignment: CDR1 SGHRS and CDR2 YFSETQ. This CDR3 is CASSSGQGVNEQYF. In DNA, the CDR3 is TGCGCCAGCAGCTCGGGACAGGGAGTCAACGAGCAGTACTTC.

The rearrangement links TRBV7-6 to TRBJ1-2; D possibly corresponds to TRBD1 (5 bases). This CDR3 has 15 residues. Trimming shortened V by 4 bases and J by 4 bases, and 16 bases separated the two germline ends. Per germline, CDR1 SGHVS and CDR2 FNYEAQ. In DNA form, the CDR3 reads TGTGCCAGCAGCTCCATCACGGGACTGACCTATGGCTACACCTTC. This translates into CASSSITGLTYGYTF.

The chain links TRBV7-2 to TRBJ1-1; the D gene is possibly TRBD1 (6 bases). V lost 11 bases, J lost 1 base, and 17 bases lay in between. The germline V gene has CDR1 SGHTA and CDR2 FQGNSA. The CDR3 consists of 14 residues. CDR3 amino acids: CAGRMRQANTEAFF. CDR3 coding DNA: TGTGCCGGCCGGATGAGACAGGCGAACACTGAAGCTTTCTTT.

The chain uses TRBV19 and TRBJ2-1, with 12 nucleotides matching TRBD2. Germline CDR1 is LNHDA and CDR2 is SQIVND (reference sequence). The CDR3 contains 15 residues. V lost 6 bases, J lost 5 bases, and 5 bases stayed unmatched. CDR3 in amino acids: CASSPTSGSHNEQFF. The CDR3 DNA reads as TGTGCCAGTAGCCCGACTAGCGGGAGCCACAATGAGCAGTTCTTC.

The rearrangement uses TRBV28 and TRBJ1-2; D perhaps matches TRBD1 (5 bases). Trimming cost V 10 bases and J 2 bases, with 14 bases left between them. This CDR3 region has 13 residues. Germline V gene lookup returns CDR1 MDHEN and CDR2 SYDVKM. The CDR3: CATRLGGNYGYTF. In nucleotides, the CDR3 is TGTGCCACCAGATTGGGGGGGAACTATGGCTACACCTTC.

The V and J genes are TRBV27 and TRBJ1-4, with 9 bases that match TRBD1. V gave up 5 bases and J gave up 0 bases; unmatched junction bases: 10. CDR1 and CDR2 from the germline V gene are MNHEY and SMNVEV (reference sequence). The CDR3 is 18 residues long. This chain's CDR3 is CASSQTPGQGATNEKLFF. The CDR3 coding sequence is TGTGCCAGCAGTCAAACACCGGGACAGGGTGCAACTAATGAAAAACTGTTTTTT.

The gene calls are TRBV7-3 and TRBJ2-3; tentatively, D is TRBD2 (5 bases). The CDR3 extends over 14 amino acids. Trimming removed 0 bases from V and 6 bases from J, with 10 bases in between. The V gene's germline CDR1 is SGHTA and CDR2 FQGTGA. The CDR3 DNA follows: TGTGCCAGCAGCTTAACCCCGGGAATGGATACGCAGTATTTT. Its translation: CASSLTPGMDTQYF.

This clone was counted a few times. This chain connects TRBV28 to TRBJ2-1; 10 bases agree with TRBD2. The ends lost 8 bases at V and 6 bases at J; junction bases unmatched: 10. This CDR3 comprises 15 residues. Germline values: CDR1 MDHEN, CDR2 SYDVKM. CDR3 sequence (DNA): TGTGCCAGCGACACACCGGGACTAGCGATCAATGAGCAGTTCTTC. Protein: CASDTPGLAINEQFF.

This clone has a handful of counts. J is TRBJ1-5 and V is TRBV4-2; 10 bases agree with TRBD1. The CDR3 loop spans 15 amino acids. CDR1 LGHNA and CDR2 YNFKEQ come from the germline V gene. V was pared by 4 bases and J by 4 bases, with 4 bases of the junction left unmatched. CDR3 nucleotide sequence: TGTGCCAGCAGCCCGACAGGGGGCGGAAATCAGCCCCAGCATTTT. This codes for CASSPTGGGNQPQHF.

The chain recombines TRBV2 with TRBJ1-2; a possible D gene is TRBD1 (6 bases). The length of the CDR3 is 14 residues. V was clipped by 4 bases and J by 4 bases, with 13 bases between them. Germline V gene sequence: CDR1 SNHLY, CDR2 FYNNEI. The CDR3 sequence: CASSADSHSYGYTF. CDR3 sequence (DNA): TGTGCCAGCAGTGCGGACAGCCATAGCTATGGCTACACCTTC.

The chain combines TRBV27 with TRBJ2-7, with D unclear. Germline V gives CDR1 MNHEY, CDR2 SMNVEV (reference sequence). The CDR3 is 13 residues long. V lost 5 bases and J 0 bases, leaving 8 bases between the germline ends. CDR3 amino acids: CASSPGSSYEQYF. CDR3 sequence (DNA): TGTGCCAGCAGTCCCGGGTCCTCCTACGAGCAGTACTTC.

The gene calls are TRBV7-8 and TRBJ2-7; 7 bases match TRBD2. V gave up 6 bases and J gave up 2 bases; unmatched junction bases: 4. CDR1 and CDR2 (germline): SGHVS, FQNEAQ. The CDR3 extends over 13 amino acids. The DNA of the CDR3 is TGTGCCAGCAGACGAAGCGGGGCCTACGAGCAGTACTTC. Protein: CASRRSGAYEQYF. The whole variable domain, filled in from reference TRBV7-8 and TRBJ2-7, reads GAGVSQSPRYKVAKRGQDVALRCDPISGHVSLFWYQQALGQGPEFLTYFQNEAQLDKSGLPSDRFFAERPEGSVSTLKIQRTQQEDSAVYLCASRRSGAYEQYFGPGTRLTVT.

CDR3 protein: CAWSGGGGGYTF. For the CDR3, the DNA is TGTGCCTGGAGTGGGGGGGGCGGCGGCTACACCTTC. The chain recombines TRBV30 with TRBJ1-2, with D tentatively TRBD1 (6 bases). With 1 base removed from V and 8 bases from J, the gap between germline ends came to 11 bases. In germline, CDR1 is GTSNPN, CDR2 SVGIG (reference sequence). The CDR3 runs to 12 residues. The whole variable domain, filled in from reference TRBV30 and TRBJ1-2, reads SQTIHQWPATLVQPVGSPLSLECTVEGTSNPNLYWYRQAAGRGLQLLFYSVGIGQISSEVPQNLSASRPQDRQFILSSKKLLLSDSGFYLCAWSGGGGGYTFGSGTRLTVV.